The sequence of this T cell receptor (beta chain) was determined in a study of neurological immune-mediated disorders. Over 200 million TCR-beta sequences from 15-18 subjects came from every sequencing run. TCRdb used MiXCR to reprocess the 5' RACE reads, holding one entry per CDR3 protein. The sample has some 100,000 distinct CDR3 sequences, roughly 13% seen once. Germline V gives CDR1 LGHDT, CDR2 YNNKEL (reference sequence). The length of the CDR3 is 12 residues. The V gene lost 3 bases and the J gene lost 2 bases, with 5 bases spanning the gap. Time point noted: longitudinal time-point 2. Unsorted libraries were generated from 2 million PBMCs held at -80 degrees C. Overall study findings and caveats: The greatest degree of TCR clonal expansion was observed in HTLV-1-associated myelopathy, with the lowest in multiple sclerosis, below that of healthy controls.

Regarding this clonotype: What it binds is not known.

Sample: PBMCs. The sequence derives from a female donor with HTLV-1-associated myelopathy (HAM/TSP). The chain employs TRBV3-1 and TRBJ2-7; D unresolved. The CDR3: CASSQSTYEQYF. For the CDR3, the DNA is TGTGCCAGCAGCCAGAGTACCTACGAGCAGTACTTC.